The rows below give T cell receptor beta chains drawn from one sample of a study of blood T cell repertoires in COVID-19. Clones were sequenced by immunoSEQ multiplex PCR, and TCRdb holds only the in-frame ones, with some missing. The sample shows more than 150,000 clones, more than 65% of them seen only once. Input material: peripheral blood. The receptors shown here come from an elderly woman with acute or convalescent COVID-19. Each CDR3 is given with its conserved first and last residue. The D gene is left open where the match is weak. Only part of the rows carry a size: once, few, many, or a class if the clone is expanded.

cdr3_aa | cdr3_nt | v_call | cdr3_length | clone_size | j_call | d_call
CASGSGGGDYGYTF | TGTGCCAGCGGCTCGGGCGGGGGGGACTATGGCTACACCTTC | TRBV4-2 | 14 | few | TRBJ1-2 | -
CSVARDSSPLKQYF | TGCAGCGTTGCCCGGGACTCCTCGCCTCTCAAGCAGTACTTC | TRBV29-1 | 14 | few | TRBJ2-7 | -
CASSLAGQGGYGYTF | TGCGCCAGCAGCTTGGCTGGCCAGGGCGGCTATGGCTACACCTTC | TRBV5-1 | 15 | - | TRBJ1-2 | -
CASSPGGKRETQYF | TGTGCCAGCTCACCAGGGGGGAAACGGGAGACCCAGTACTTC | TRBV18 | 14 | few | TRBJ2-5 | -
CASSLGGNSGYEQYF | TGTGCCAGCAGCTTAGGGGGTAATAGCGGCTACGAGCAGTACTTC | TRBV7-3 | 15 | - | TRBJ2-7 | -
CASSYDRGLGGNTIYF | TGTGCCAGCAGTTACGACAGGGGGCTCGGTGGAAACACCATATATTTT | TRBV6-5 | 16 | - | TRBJ1-3 | TRBD1
CASSQDLGQGNTEAFF | TGTGCCAGCAGCCAAGATCTGGGGCAGGGGAACACTGAAGCTTTCTTT | TRBV3-1/TRBV3-2 | 16 | once | TRBJ1-1 | -
CASSLQGVYNTEAFF | TGCGCCAGCAGCTTACAGGGTGTGTATAACACTGAAGCTTTCTTT | TRBV5-1 | 15 | - | TRBJ1-1 | -
CASKAGPSYEQYF | TGTGCCAGTAAGGCGGGGCCATCCTACGAGCAGTACTTC | TRBV19 | 13 | - | TRBJ2-7 | -
CASSLDGRADEEQFF | TGTGCCAGCAGCTTGGACGGGAGGGCCGATGAAGAGCAGTTCTTC | TRBV5-5 | 15 | - | TRBJ2-1 | TRBD2
CASSLNIGSYEQYF | TGCGCCAGCAGCTTGAACATTGGCTCCTACGAGCAGTACTTC | TRBV5-1 | 14 | once | TRBJ2-7 | -
CASSPGTTTDTQYF | TGTGCCAGCAGTCCTGGGACTACCACAGATACGCAGTATTTT | TRBV27 | 14 | - | TRBJ2-3 | TRBD2
CASSLGVAQGGELFF | TGCGCCAGCAGCTTGGGGGTAGCCCAAGGCGGGGAGCTGTTTTTT | TRBV5-1 | 15 | - | TRBJ2-2 | -
CASSLVPTGYGYTF | TGTGCCAGCAGCTTAGTCCCTACAGGTTATGGCTACACCTTC | TRBV7-2 | 14 | - | TRBJ1-2 | -
CASRKLSSYNEQFF | TGTGCCAGCAGGAAATTGAGCTCCTACAATGAGCAGTTCTTC | TRBV28 | 14 | - | TRBJ2-1 | -
CASSLGGQAQETQYF | TGTGCTAGCAGCTTAGGGGGACAGGCTCAAGAGACCCAGTACTTC | TRBV7-7 | 15 | - | TRBJ2-5 | TRBD1
CASSLTWGVDGYTF | TGTGCCAGCAGCTTAACGTGGGGCGTTGACGGCTACACCTTC | TRBV7-8 | 14 | - | TRBJ1-2 | -
CASSPKTGGKSAGELFF | TGTGCCAGCAGCCCAAAGACAGGGGGCAAGTCGGCCGGGGAGCTGTTTTTT | TRBV5-4 | 17 | - | TRBJ2-2 | TRBD1
CASGDTFTDTQYF | TGTGCCAGCGGGGACACCTTCACAGATACGCAGTATTTT | TRBV2 | 13 | many | TRBJ2-3 | -
CASSLDGIYVTEAFF | TGCGCCAGCAGCTTGGATGGCATATACGTAACTGAAGCTTTCTTT | TRBV5-1 | 15 | - | TRBJ1-1 | -
CASSLETRLNQPQHF | TGTGCCAGCAGCTTAGAAACCAGGTTAAACCAGCCCCAGCATTTT | TRBV7-8 | 15 | - | TRBJ1-5 | -
CASSRGRYTGELFF | TGTGCCAGCAGTAGGGGGCGATACACCGGGGAGCTGTTTTTT | TRBV27 | 14 | once | TRBJ2-2 | TRBD1
CASSGFTGLPNYGYTF | TGTGCCAGCAGCGGATTCACGGGACTGCCTAACTATGGCTACACCTTC | TRBV9 | 16 | - | TRBJ1-2 | -
CASTCRGTDTQYF | TGCGCCAGCACGTGTCGGGGAACAGATACGCAGTATTTT | TRBV23-1 | 13 | - | TRBJ2-3 | -
CASSSMTSGIVTDTQYF | TGCGCCAGCAGCTCCATGACTAGCGGTATCGTCACAGATACGCAGTATTTT | TRBV4-1 | 17 | few | TRBJ2-3 | TRBD2
CASSGRDRVVGTEAFF | TGTGCCAGCAGCGGGCGGGACAGGGTGGTTGGCACTGAAGCTTTCTTT | TRBV4-2 | 16 | - | TRBJ1-1 | TRBD1
CASSPTGGMSYEQYF | TGCGCCAGCAGCCCGACAGGGGGGATGAGTTACGAGCAGTACTTC | TRBV5-1 | 15 | - | TRBJ2-7 | TRBD1
CASSEGGAGVGEQYF | TGTGCCAGCAGTGAAGGTGGTGCGGGAGTGGGAGAGCAGTACTTC | TRBV6-1 | 15 | few | TRBJ2-7 | TRBD2
CASSPRAGLITDTQYF | TGTGCCAGCAGCCCCCGAGCTGGACTCATCACAGATACGCAGTATTTT | TRBV3-1/TRBV3-2 | 16 | - | TRBJ2-3 | -
CATSRVQGAGEKLFF | TGTGCCACCAGCAGAGTACAGGGTGCAGGGGAAAAACTGTTTTTT | TRBV15 | 15 | - | TRBJ1-4 | -
CASSQNSGVPQETQYF | TGTGCCAGCAGCCAAAATAGCGGGGTCCCGCAAGAGACCCAGTACTTC | TRBV3-1/TRBV3-2 | 16 | - | TRBJ2-5 | TRBD2
CASSLGLLTQYF | TGTGCCAGCAGCTTAGGGTTACTGACCCAGTACTTC | TRBV11-2 | 12 | - | TRBJ2-5 | -
CASSHDITSGGYTDTQYF | TGTGCCAGCAGCCACGATATCACTAGCGGGGGTTACACAGATACGCAGTATTTT | TRBV3-1/TRBV3-2 | 18 | - | TRBJ2-3 | TRBD2
CASSSSGVSSYNEQFF | TGTGCCAGCAGCTCGAGCGGGGTAAGCTCCTACAATGAGCAGTTCTTC | TRBV7-8 | 16 | - | TRBJ2-1 | TRBD2
CASSYLAGGSEQYF | TGTGCCAGCAGTTATCTAGCGGGGGGTAGCGAGCAGTACTTC | TRBV27 | 14 | - | TRBJ2-7 | TRBD2
CASSPGTSGRAPSSYNEQFF | TGCGCCAGCAGCCCCGGGACTAGCGGGAGGGCCCCCAGCTCCTACAATGAGCAGTTCTTC | TRBV5-1 | 20 | once | TRBJ2-1 | TRBD2
CASSPVNSNYGYTF | TGTGCCAGCAGTCCCGTCAACTCTAACTATGGCTACACCTTC | TRBV28 | 14 | once | TRBJ1-2 | -
CASSPRYGGDSPLHF | TGTGCCAGCAGTCCCCGTTACGGGGGGGATTCACCCCTCCACTTT | TRBV6-5 | 15 | - | TRBJ1-6 | -
CAWSVQRGYGYTF | TGTGCCTGGAGTGTACAAAGGGGTTATGGCTACACCTTC | TRBV30 | 13 | once | TRBJ1-2 | -
CASSDIGREAFF | TGTGCCAGCAGTGATATCGGCAGGGAAGCTTTCTTT | TRBV2 | 12 | - | TRBJ1-1 | -
CAWTQQGGTEAFF | TGTGCCTGGACCCAACAGGGCGGAACTGAAGCTTTCTTT | TRBV30 | 13 | - | TRBJ1-1 | -
CASSSYGRSEADTQYF | TGCGCCAGCAGCTCCTATGGACGCTCGGAGGCAGATACGCAGTATTTT | TRBV5-1 | 16 | few | TRBJ2-3 | -
CASSLSGVGEQYF | TGTGCCAGCAGTTTGTCAGGGGTCGGCGAGCAGTACTTC | TRBV27 | 13 | - | TRBJ2-7 | -
CASTATQRRQPQHF | TGTGCCAGCACCGCTACACAGCGGCGTCAGCCCCAGCATTTT | TRBV6-5 | 14 | - | TRBJ1-5 | -
CASSQAGTASSYGYTF | TGTGCCAGCAGCCAAGCTGGGACAGCATCTTCCTATGGCTACACCTTC | TRBV14 | 16 | - | TRBJ1-2 | TRBD1
CASSFAGGLGSYTF | TGTGCCAGCAGTTTCGCAGGGGGCCTTGGTAGCTACACCTTC | TRBV25-1 | 14 | - | TRBJ1-2 | TRBD1
CASSSRLRDRVYGYTF | TGTGCCAGCAGCTCCCGTCTTCGGGACAGGGTCTATGGCTACACCTTC | TRBV3-1/TRBV3-2 | 16 | - | TRBJ1-2 | TRBD1
CASSQGLNEPQHF | TGTGCCAGCTCGCAGGGACTAAATGAGCCCCAGCATTTT | TRBV18 | 13 | - | TRBJ1-5 | -
CASSLRYPHRASTDSQYF | TGTGCCAGCAGCCTCCGATACCCCCACAGGGCGAGTACAGATTCGCAGTATTTT | TRBV14 | 18 | - | TRBJ2-3 | -
CAWSVGGYEETQYF | TGTGCCTGGAGTGTAGGAGGGTACGAAGAGACCCAGTACTTC | TRBV30 | 14 | - | TRBJ2-5 | -
CASRSRGHTDTQYF | TGTGCCAGCAGGAGCAGGGGGCACACAGATACGCAGTATTTT | TRBV2 | 14 | - | TRBJ2-3 | TRBD1
CASSLGGYGEAFF | TGCGCCAGCAGCTTGGGAGGGTATGGGGAAGCTTTCTTT | TRBV5-1 | 13 | - | TRBJ1-1 | -
CSVARAGANVLTF | TGCAGCGTTGCCAGGGCTGGGGCCAACGTCCTGACTTTC | TRBV29-1 | 13 | - | TRBJ2-6 | -